Presented here are 17 T cell receptor beta chains from one specimen sequenced in a study of T cell clonality in common variable immunodeficiency. Here immunoSEQ multiplex PCR was the method, and the copy in TCRdb shows in-frame clones only, minus some. The table lists about 9,200 clones, with no singletons. Findings and caveats of the study: In common variable immunodeficiency, TCR beta chains reportedly carried fewer deletions and N-nucleotide insertions.

For these receptors, no antigen is known. Sequenced input: peripheral blood mononuclear cells. Receptor source: a human donor with common variable immunodeficiency.

This clone was seen at least ten times. Coverage ceases 3 residues before the CDR3 finishes, and the germline J gene fills in the end. The J gene is TRBJ2-7, the V gene TRBV9; D may be TRBD2 (5 bases). The CDR3 contains 15 residues. Germline assignment: CDR1 SGDLS and CDR2 YYNGEE. The ends were cut back, 0 bases at V and 6 bases at J, with 16 bases in the middle. The CDR3 bases that were read are TGTGCCAGCAGCGTAGCAACGGTTACGGCGGGCGAG. It encodes CASSVATVTAGE. The CDR3 as a whole reads CASSVATVTAGEQYF.

This clone was counted ten times or more. The missing CDR3 end, 3 residues past where the read stops, is filled in from the germline J gene. V is TRBV19 and J is TRBJ1-3; D perhaps matches TRBD1 (5 bases). Germline V gene data show CDR1 as LNHDA and CDR2 as SQIVND (reference sequence). The germline V and J ends were trimmed by 7 bases and 1 base, with 11 bases remaining between them. CDR3 length: 14 residues. The covered CDR3 bases are TGTGCCAGTAACACCGACAGATCTGGAAACACC. Amino acid sequence: CASNTDRSGNT. The CDR3 as a whole reads CASNTDRSGNTIYF.

This clone has ten or more counts. The CDR3 is cut off 3 residues early in the read; its end comes from the germline J gene. J is TRBJ1-2 and V is TRBV7-9, with a tentative D call TRBD1 (6 bases). In germline, CDR1 is SEHNR, CDR2 FQNEAQ (reference sequence). V was shortened by 4 bases and J by 0 bases, with 12 bases between the two germline ends. The CDR3 is made up of 15 amino acids. The part of the CDR3 DNA that was read is TGTGCCAGCAGCTCAACAGGGACCTCTAACTATGGC. Translating it yields CASSSTGTSNYG. The full CDR3 is CASSSTGTSNYGYTF. Complete variable domain (other parts from reference TRBV7-9 and TRBJ1-2): DTGVSQNPRHKITKRGQNVTFRCDPISEHNRLYWYRQTLGQGPEFLTYFQNEAQLEKSRLLSDRFSAERPKGSFSTLEIQRTEQGDSAMYLCASSSTGTSNYGYTFGSGTRLTVV.

This clone is medium-sized by share. The read is 3 residues too short to cover the CDR3 end, so that end is filled in from the germline J gene. The chain carries TRBV20-1 and TRBJ1-1; TRBD1 might be the D (5 bases). This CDR3 is built from 18 residues. In germline, CDR1 is DFQATT, CDR2 SNEGSKA (reference sequence). The V and J ends lost 2 bases and 5 bases respectively, with 27 bases between them. CDR3: CSARYRRGRDIMWTEAFF. CDR3 bases read: TGCAGTGCTAGATACAGGCGGGGGAGGGATATTATGTGGACTGAA.

With respect to this clone: This is likely an artifact of a read error, given a far larger clone one base away. The read terminates 3 residues before the CDR3 end, so the remaining end is supplied by the germline J gene. The chain has TRBV19 and TRBJ2-7; 10 nucleotides line up with TRBD2. Trimming removed 8 bases from V and 5 bases from J; junction bases left unmatched: 18. The CDR3 is 17 amino acids. CDR1 LNHDA and CDR2 SQIVND come from the germline V gene (reference sequence). The CDR3 bases that were read are TGTGCCAGTTCCTCGGGACGAGCGGGAGGGAGAGGCAACGAG. Its translation is CASSSGRAGGRGNE. The whole CDR3 is CASSSGRAGGRGNEQYF.

This clone was observed at least ten times. The junction and the germline gene differ at one end; a read error may be behind it. The read is 3 residues too short to cover the CDR3 end, so that end is filled in from the germline J gene. The gene calls are TRBV11-2 and TRBJ2-1; TRBD2 might be the D (5 bases). The CDR3 runs to 15 residues. CDR1 is SGHAT, CDR2 FQNNGV, per germline. The sequenced part of the CDR3 DNA is TGTGCCAGCAGCTTATTATTCTCGGGGTACAGTGAG. Translating gives CASSLLFSGYSE. The whole CDR3 protein reads CASSLLFSGYSEQFF. The full variable domain, its missing parts supplied by reference TRBV11-2 and TRBJ2-1, is EAGVAQSPRYKIIEKRQSVAFWCNPISGHATLYWYQQILGQGPKLLIQFQNNGVVDDSQLPKDRFSAERLKGVDSTLKIQPAKLEDSAVYLCASSLLFSGYSEQFFGPGTRLTVL.

This clone was seen repeatedly, ten times or more. Read coverage stops 3 residues before the CDR3 terminus; the germline J gene supplies the remainder. The chain recombines TRBV5-1 with TRBJ2-7, with 10 bases lining up with TRBD1. With 5 bases clipped from V and 2 bases from J, the junction kept 10 bases outside the gene matches. CDR1 is SGHRS, CDR2 YFSETQ, per germline. The CDR3 runs to 16 residues. The chain's CDR3 is CASRRGPGQGTYEQYF. Partial CDR3 DNA: TGCGCCAGCAGACGGGGCCCGGGACAGGGGACCTACGAG.

In this sample, this clone is medium-sized (0.01 to 0.1%). Read sequence stops 3 residues before the CDR3 end, and the germline J gene provides the missing end. The gene calls are TRBV20-1 and TRBJ1-2; 7 nucleotides match TRBD1. CDR1 is DFQATT and CDR2 is SNEGSKA in the germline V gene (reference sequence). This CDR3 spans 14 amino acids. V lost 0 bases and J lost 7; bases outside the gene matches: 8. The CDR3 region is CSARENRGSGGYTF. The covered CDR3 bases are TGCAGTGCTAGAGAGAACAGGGGATCAGGTGGC.

This clone has a count of ten or more. The read halts 3 residues ahead of the CDR3 end, with the missing end drawn from the germline J gene. The chain couples TRBV18 to TRBJ2-5; TRBD2 matches 9 bases. After removal of 4 bases from V and 4 bases from J, the junction contained 7 bases not matched to a gene. Germline CDR1 reads KGHSH; CDR2 reads LQKENI. This CDR3 is built from 15 residues. The sequenced CDR3 bases are TGTGCCAGCTCACGAAATAGCGGGAGTGGAGAGACC. Translation: CASSRNSGSGET. In full, the CDR3 is CASSRNSGSGETQYF.

Many counts were recorded for this clone. The read finishes 3 residues shy of the CDR3 end, and the germline J gene is used to complete it. J is TRBJ1-5 and V is TRBV2, with 7 nucleotides matching TRBD1. Germline CDR1 SNHLY, CDR2 FYNNEI. The CDR3 length is 15 residues. The V and J ends lost 5 bases and 7 bases, in that order; junction bases with no gene match: 11. The CDR3 here is CASSPDRNPHQPQHF. The part of the CDR3 DNA that was read is TGTGCCAGCAGTCCGGACAGGAATCCGCACCAGCCC.

This clone occurred many times. The read falls 3 residues short of the CDR3 end, and the missing part is taken from the germline J gene. The V call is TRBV5-1, the J call TRBJ2-1, with D tentatively TRBD1 (5 bases). V lost 4 bases and J lost 7, with 12 bases in between. The CDR3 is 13 residues long. The germline CDR1 and CDR2 sequences are SGHRS and YFSETQ. This CDR3 reads CASSPLYRNEQFF. CDR3 DNA, as far as it was read: TGCGCCAGCAGCCCCCTCTACAGGAATGAG.

Many counts were recorded for this clone. With the read ending 3 residues before the CDR3 end, the germline J gene is used to fill in that end. This chain connects TRBV20-1 to TRBJ2-3; the D gene is possibly TRBD1 (6 bases). CDR1 and CDR2 (germline): DFQATT, SNEGSKA (reference sequence). This CDR3 region has 14 residues. The CDR3 protein is CSARAYQGGVPQYF. The sequenced CDR3 bases are TGCAGTGCTAGAGCCTATCAAGGGGGAGTTCCG.

Many counts were recorded for this clone. The read ends 3 residues shy of where the CDR3 ends; the end is completed using the germline J gene. The chain joins TRBV20-1 to TRBJ1-1; 9 bases line up with TRBD1. This CDR3 spans 17 amino acids. The germline gives CDR1 DFQATT, CDR2 SNEGSKA (reference sequence). V gave up 5 bases and J gave up 1 base; unmatched junction bases: 14. The CDR3 protein is CSARSPWGQGENTEAFF. CDR3 DNA (partial): TGCAGTGCTCGTTCCCCGTGGGGACAGGGAGAGAACACTGAA.

In this sample, this clone turned up many times. The read terminates 3 residues before the CDR3 end, so the remaining end is supplied by the germline J gene. The V gene is TRBV7-8, the J gene TRBJ2-1; 7 positions agree with TRBD1. CDR1 and CDR2 (germline): SGHVS, FQNEAQ. There are 16 residues in the CDR3. J was trimmed by 3 bases and V by 0 bases; bases with no gene match: 5. CDR3 in amino acids: CASSLAGQGDYNEQFF. CDR3 bases read: TGTGCCAGCAGCTTAGCCGGGCAGGGGGACTACAATGAG.

This clone has ten or more counts. The DNA ends 3 residues before the CDR3 does, and the rest of the CDR3 is filled in from the germline J gene. V usage is TRBV20-1 and J usage is TRBJ2-2, with 8 positions matching TRBD2. The CDR3 length is 19 residues. V was pared by 5 bases and J by 0 bases, with 17 bases of the junction left unmatched. Germline V gives CDR1 DFQATT, CDR2 SNEGSKA (reference sequence). CDR3 sequence: CSASRTGTNGRANTGELFF. Partial CDR3 DNA: TGCAGTGCTTCTCGTACCGGGACTAACGGGAGGGCGAACACCGGGGAG.

This clone was detected ten times or more. The observed sequence ends 3 residues before the CDR3 terminus, with the missing tail filled in from the germline J gene. This sequence joins TRBV5-1 and TRBJ1-5; 9 nucleotides line up with TRBD1. CDR1 and CDR2 (germline): SGHRS, YFSETQ. The CDR3 has 15 residues. V trimming: 4 bases; J trimming: 5 bases; junction bases outside the gene matches: 7. CDR3 bases read: TGCGCCAGCAGCACCGGGACAGGGTTTTATCAGCCC. Translated, it gives CASSTGTGFYQP. The whole CDR3 region reads CASSTGTGFYQPQHF.

This clone was recorded a few times. The read gets to within 3 residues of the CDR3 end, and the germline J gene fills in the rest. The V call is TRBV20-1, the J call TRBJ2-1; TRBD2 aligns across 11 bases. Germline CDR1 reads DFQATT; CDR2 reads SNEGSKA (reference sequence). The ends lost 0 bases at V and 7 bases at J; junction bases unmatched: 14. CDR3 length: 18 residues. CDR3 sequence: CSARDPFLAGGGRNEQFF. CDR3 bases read: TGCAGTGCTAGAGACCCTTTTTTAGCGGGGGGGGGTAGAAATGAG.